These 6 T cell receptor beta chains came from one sample sequenced in a study of shared clonotypes between healthy human individuals. Profiling relied on immunoSEQ multiplex PCR, and the TCRdb table lists in-frame clones only, not all of them. The sample lists 740,000 or so clones; roughly 72% were seen once. Material for sequencing was memory CD4+ T cells sorted from blood. Subset in this sample: CD45RA-negative fraction. These receptors came from a woman younger than 45 in good health.

The gene calls are TRBV28 and TRBJ1-2; perhaps TRBD1 as D (5 bases). The V gene's germline CDR1 is MDHEN and CDR2 SYDVKM. The CDR3 is 17 residues long. Trimming stripped 6 bases from V and 1 base from J, with 21 bases between. CDR3 loop: CASRSFSLGTLNYGYTF. CDR3 nucleotide sequence: TGTGCCAGCAGGTCTTTCTCCCTGGGGACGCTTAACTATGGCTACACCTTC.

In this sample, this clone turned up a few times. The V and J genes are TRBV28 and TRBJ2-7; tentative D call: TRBD1 (5 bases). Germline-derived CDR1 and CDR2 are MDHEN and SYDVKM. The CDR3 contains 16 residues. V was cut by 5 bases and J by 0 bases, with 17 bases left in between. The CDR3 DNA follows: TGTGCCAGCAGTAACGGACAAAGGCCGCCCTCCTACGAGCAGTACTTC. Protein sequence: CASSNGQRPPSYEQYF. Full variable domain (remainder filled in from reference TRBV28 and TRBJ2-7): DVKVTQSSRYLVKRTGEKVFLECVQDMDHENMFWYRQDPGLGLRLIYFSYDVKMKEKGDIPEGYSVSREKKERFSLILESASTNQTSMYLCASSNGQRPPSYEQYFGPGTRLTVT.

This clone came up once. The chain has TRBV19 and TRBJ2-2; D perhaps matches TRBD2 (6 bases). This CDR3 contains 15 residues. Germline V gene data show CDR1 as LNHDA and CDR2 as SQIVND (reference sequence). V lost 5 bases, J lost 4 bases, and 14 bases lay in between. The CDR3 protein is CASSPSAELTGELFF. As DNA, the CDR3 is TGTGCCAGTAGTCCTAGCGCAGAACTCACCGGGGAGCTGTTTTTT.

The chain recombines TRBV7-9 with TRBJ1-3, with a weak D call TRBD1 (5 bases). Trimming left V 5 bases short and J 1 base short, with 12 bases between. Germline CDR1 is SEHNR and CDR2 is FQNEAQ (reference sequence). The CDR3 sequence is 15 residues long. This CDR3 is CASSQTGGSGNTIYF. DNA for the CDR3: TGTGCCAGCAGCCAAACGGGGGGATCTGGAAACACCATATATTTT.

This sequence joins TRBV2 and TRBJ2-2; 8 nucleotides agree with TRBD2. In germline, CDR1 is SNHLY, CDR2 FYNNEI. The V segment lost 5 bases and the J segment 1 base; nucleotides outside the gene matches: 3. The CDR3 is made up of 15 amino acids. The CDR3 loop is CASSRLAGNTGELFF. DNA for the CDR3: TGTGCCAGCAGTAGGCTAGCGGGGAACACCGGGGAGCTGTTTTTT.

This clone appeared many times. The genes are TRBV12-5 and TRBJ2-1; D is possibly TRBD2 (6 bases). Germline values: CDR1 LGHNT, CDR2 FRNRAP. The ends were cut back, 6 bases at V and 0 bases at J, with 12 bases in the middle. The CDR3 runs 15 residues. The chain's CDR3 is CASGPGEASYNEQFF. As DNA, the CDR3 is TGTGCTAGTGGCCCTGGGGAGGCCTCCTACAATGAGCAGTTCTTC. The full variable domain, its missing parts supplied by reference TRBV12-5 and TRBJ2-1, is DARVTQTPRHKVTEMGQEVTMRCQPILGHNTVFWYRQTMMQGLELLAYFRNRAPLDDSGMPKDRFSAEMPDATLATLKIQPSEPRDSAVYFCASGPGEASYNEQFFGPGTRLTVL.